A selection of T cell receptor beta chains follows, all from one sample in a study of blood T cell repertoires in COVID-19. This table comes from immunoSEQ multiplex PCR, and its TCRdb copy is limited to in-frame clones, with some not included. The sample has some 130,000 clones, 86% seen once; the top ten hold about 2.3%. The source material was PBMCs or T cells enriched from blood (not recorded which). Receptors originate from a woman between 45 and 60 years old who had recovered from COVID-19. Each CDR3 is given with its conserved first and last residue. D genes are given only for firm matches. Part of the rows lack a size; the others show once, few, many or a class for expanded clones.

j_gene | len | d_gene | v_gene | abundance | CDR3aa | CDR3nt
TRBJ2-1 | 17 | TRBD2 | TRBV5-1 | once | CASSLALAGAGDYEQFF | TGCGCCAGCAGCTTGGCCCTAGCGGGGGCAGGAGACTATGAGCAGTTCTTC
TRBJ2-7 | 14 | . | TRBV7-9 | . | CASSPRITVYEQYF | TGTGCCAGCAGCCCTAGAATCACGGTTTACGAGCAGTACTTC
TRBJ2-2 | 15 | . | TRBV24-1 | once | CATSGETGNTGELFF | TGTGCCACCAGTGGCGAGACAGGGAACACCGGGGAGCTGTTTTTT
TRBJ2-2 | 14 | . | TRBV10-3 | . | CAISESANTGELFF | TGTGCCATCAGTGAGTCCGCGAACACCGGGGAGCTGTTTTTT
TRBJ2-7 | 15 | TRBD1 | TRBV5-4 | . | CASSSTGTGKHEQYF | TGTGCCAGCAGTTCAACCGGGACAGGGAAACACGAGCAGTACTTC
TRBJ2-7 | 17 | . | TRBV21-1 | . | CASIFSCREQPAYEQYF | TGTGCCAGCATCTTTAGCTGCCGGGAACAGCCTGCCTACGAGCAGTACTTC
TRBJ2-7 | 15 | TRBD1 | TRBV6-5 | . | CASSYGQGAPYEQYF | TGTGCCAGCAGTTACGGACAGGGGGCCCCCTACGAGCAGTACTTC
TRBJ2-7 | 14 | TRBD1 | TRBV7-9 | . | CASSSRDRSYEQYF | TGTGCCAGCAGCTCGCGGGACAGGTCCTACGAGCAGTACTTC
TRBJ2-7 | 14 | . | TRBV7-9 | . | CASKRDFDRQAQYF | TGTGCCAGCAAGAGGGACTTCGACCGGCAAGCGCAGTACTTC
TRBJ1-2 | 15 | TRBD1 | TRBV6-5 | . | CASRETQGVAYGYTF | TGTGCCAGCAGGGAGACCCAGGGGGTTGCCTATGGCTACACCTTC
TRBJ1-3 | 15 | TRBD1 | TRBV10-1 | . | CASSDRTGVRNTIYF | TGCGCCAGCAGTGATAGGACAGGGGTACGAAACACCATATATTTT
TRBJ1-1 | 13 | TRBD1 | TRBV15 | . | CATRDREVSEAFF | TGTGCCACCCGCGACAGGGAGGTTAGTGAAGCTTTCTTT
TRBJ1-6 | 15 | . | TRBV19 | . | CASSLAGELDSPLHF | TGTGCCAGTAGCCTGGCCGGGGAGTTAGATTCACCCCTCCACTTT
TRBJ2-7 | 16 | TRBD1 | TRBV7-2 | . | CASKIQPGQGASEQYF | TGTGCCAGCAAAATCCAACCGGGACAGGGGGCGTCCGAGCAGTACTTC
TRBJ1-2 | 18 | . | TRBV7-8 | . | CASSPTGLAGGPHYGYTF | TGTGCCAGCAGCCCTACCGGACTCGCGGGGGGACCACACTATGGCTACACCTTC
TRBJ2-1 | 14 | . | TRBV4-1 | . | CASSQGDSYNEQFF | TGCGCCAGCAGCCAAGGGGACTCGTACAATGAGCAGTTCTTC
TRBJ1-4 | 16 | . | TRBV7-8 | . | CASSLVGQGTNEKLFF | TGTGCCAGCAGCTTAGTTGGGCAGGGGACTAATGAAAAACTGTTTTTT
TRBJ2-7 | 15 | TRBD1 | TRBV6-2/TRBV6-3 | . | CASSYPGQGTYEQYF | TGTGCCAGCAGTTACCCCGGACAGGGGACATACGAGCAGTACTTC
TRBJ1-4 | 15 | . | TRBV19 | . | CASSTQRATNEKLFF | TGTGCCAGTAGTACCCAAAGAGCAACTAATGAAAAACTGTTTTTT
TRBJ2-2 | 17 | TRBD2 | TRBV15 | . | CATSSTLRTSFAGELFF | TGTGCCACCAGCAGTACACTCCGGACTAGCTTCGCCGGGGAGCTGTTTTTT
TRBJ2-4 | 13 | TRBD2 | TRBV13 | . | CASSQAGEGIQYF | TGTGCCAGCAGCCAAGCCGGGGAGGGCATTCAGTACTTC
TRBJ2-1 | 13 | . | TRBV4-3 | . | CASSRTGNTEQFF | TGCGCCAGTTCCAGGACGGGGAACACTGAGCAGTTCTTC
TRBJ2-2 | 14 | . | TRBV7-2 | . | CASSLGQNTGELFF | TGTGCCAGCAGCTTAGGACAGAACACCGGGGAGCTGTTTTTT
TRBJ2-2 | 18 | . | TRBV3-1/TRBV3-2 | . | CASSQDIEAAYLTGELFF | TGTGCCAGCAGCCAAGATATTGAGGCAGCTTACCTCACCGGGGAGCTGTTTTTT
TRBJ1-2 | 13 | TRBD1 | TRBV29-1 | . | CSALGGGGYGYTF | TGCAGCGCCCTAGGAGGGGGCGGGTATGGCTACACCTTC
TRBJ1-2 | 13 | . | TRBV29-1 | . | CSVEFPEDYGYTF | TGCAGCGTTGAATTCCCTGAGGACTATGGCTACACCTTC
TRBJ1-4 | 17 | TRBD1 | TRBV7-9 | . | CASSLPGQGGPNEKLFF | TGTGCCAGCAGCTTACCCGGACAGGGGGGGCCTAATGAAAAACTGTTTTTT
TRBJ2-7 | 17 | TRBD1 | TRBV4-2 | . | CASSHRAPGQVSYEQYF | TGTGCCAGCAGCCACAGAGCTCCGGGACAGGTGTCCTACGAGCAGTACTTC
TRBJ2-7 | 15 | . | TRBV6-5 | . | CASSLQDYSSYEQYF | TGTGCCAGCAGTCTCCAGGATTATTCCTCCTACGAGCAGTACTTC
TRBJ2-5 | 15 | TRBD2 | TRBV7-6 | . | CASSLPGLVQETQYF | TGTGCCAGCAGCTTACCGGGACTAGTCCAAGAGACCCAGTACTTC
TRBJ2-2 | 14 | . | TRBV6-5 | . | CASSWGQGAGELFF | TGTGCCAGCAGTTGGGGGCAGGGAGCCGGGGAGCTGTTTTTT
TRBJ1-3 | 17 | . | TRBV19 | once | CASSASPTSLGGNTIYF | TGTGCCAGTAGTGCCAGCCCGACTTCATTAGGTGGAAACACCATATATTTT